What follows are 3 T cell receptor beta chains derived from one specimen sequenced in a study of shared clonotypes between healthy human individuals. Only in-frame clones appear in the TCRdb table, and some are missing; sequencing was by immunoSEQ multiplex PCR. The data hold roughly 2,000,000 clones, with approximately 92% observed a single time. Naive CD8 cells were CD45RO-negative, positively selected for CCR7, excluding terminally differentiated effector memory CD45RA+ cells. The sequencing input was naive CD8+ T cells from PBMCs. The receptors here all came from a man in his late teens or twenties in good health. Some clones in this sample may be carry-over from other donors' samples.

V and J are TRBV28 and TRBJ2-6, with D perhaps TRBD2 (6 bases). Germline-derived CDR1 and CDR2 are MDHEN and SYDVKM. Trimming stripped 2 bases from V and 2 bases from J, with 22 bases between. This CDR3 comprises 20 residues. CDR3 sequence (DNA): TGTGCCAGCAGTTTAATTTATGCCAGGGAGGTTGTAGCTGGGGCCAACGTCCTGACTTTC. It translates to CASSLIYAREVVAGANVLTF.

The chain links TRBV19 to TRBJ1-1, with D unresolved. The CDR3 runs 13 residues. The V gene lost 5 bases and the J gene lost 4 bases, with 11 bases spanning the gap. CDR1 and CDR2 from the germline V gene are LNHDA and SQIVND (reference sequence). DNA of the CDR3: TGTGCCAGTAGTGTAAGACACTCCACTGAAGCTTTCTTT. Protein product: CASSVRHSTEAFF.

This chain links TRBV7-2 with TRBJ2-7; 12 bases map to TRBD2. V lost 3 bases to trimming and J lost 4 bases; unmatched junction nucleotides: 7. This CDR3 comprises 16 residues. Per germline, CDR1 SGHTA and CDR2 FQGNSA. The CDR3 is CASSFEGLAGSYEQYF. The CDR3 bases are TGTGCCAGCAGCTTTGAAGGACTAGCGGGATCATACGAGCAGTACTTC. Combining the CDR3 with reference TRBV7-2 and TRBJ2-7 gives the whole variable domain GAGVSQSPSNKVTEKGKDVELRCDPISGHTALYWYRQSLGQGLEFLIYFQGNSAPDKSGLPSDRFSAERTGGSVSTLTIQRTQQEDSAVYLCASSFEGLAGSYEQYFGPGTRLTVT.